The 5 T cell receptor beta chains listed next were all sequenced from one sample in a study of regulatory T cells in long-lasting Graves disease. Assembly of TCR beta libraries relied on iRepertoire HTBI primers together with Arm-PCR of CDR3 regions. One entry per CDR3 protein results from TCRdb running MiXCR on the multiplex PCR reads. The table has some 320,000 distinct CDR3 sequences, over 15% seen once. Time point defined: newly diagnosed GD, antithyroid drugs for less than 3 months. RNA from PBMCs was the source of the TCR library. Sample: peripheral blood mononuclear cells (PBMCs), taken at new diagnosis, from a patient treated with antithyroid drugs. The receptor set was obtained from a female donor with Graves disease.

This clonotype was observed many times. V usage is TRBV20-1 and J usage is TRBJ2-1, with D maybe TRBD2 (6 bases). Germline CDR1 is DFQATT and CDR2 is SNEGSKA (reference sequence). The V gene lost 0 bases and the J gene lost 0 bases, with 18 bases spanning the gap. The CDR3 consists of 18 residues. In DNA form, the CDR3 reads TGCAGTGCTAGAGATCTATCGGGTAGCGGAGACTCCTACAATGAGCAGTTCTTC. As protein: CSARDLSGSGDSYNEQFF.

In its sample, this clonotype was seen many times. The CDR3 here is CASSQPTYSGKQETQYF. CDR3 coding DNA: TGTGCCAGCAGTCAACCTACCTATAGCGGGAAGCAAGAGACCCAGTACTTC. The rearrangement uses TRBV28 and TRBJ2-5; 8 nucleotides align to TRBD2. V shed 5 bases, J shed 2 bases, and the junction held 13 bases outside the gene matches. CDR3 size: 17 residues. Germline values: CDR1 MDHEN, CDR2 SYDVKM.

This sequence joins TRBV9 and TRBJ1-2; D is possibly TRBD1 (5 bases). Deletions cut 4 bases from V and 1 base from J, with 11 bases between. The CDR3 sequence is 14 residues long. Germline loops: CDR1 SGDLS, CDR2 YYNGEE. This CDR3 is CASSSSDSNYGYTF. The CDR3 DNA sequence: TGTGCCAGCAGCTCGTCCGACAGTAACTATGGCTACACCTTC.

This clonotype occurred a few times. The chain couples TRBV10-2 to TRBJ1-5; TRBD1 aligns across 7 bases. This CDR3 comprises 14 residues. V gave up 6 bases and J gave up 3 bases; unmatched junction bases: 5. Germline-derived CDR1 and CDR2 are WSHSY and SAAADI. The CDR3 nucleotides are TGCGCCAGCAGGGGGACAGCCTCCAATCAGCCCCAGCATTTT. Translation: CASRGTASNQPQHF.

This clonotype has ten or more counts. The CDR3 bases are TGTGCCTCTGCCTCGGGACAGTTGTTGAGCACTGAAGCTTTCTTT. Translated, it gives CASASGQLLSTEAFF. The genes are TRBV12-3 or TRBV12-4 and TRBJ1-1, with TRBD1 matching 7 bases. The CDR3 consists of 15 residues. After removal of 11 bases from V and 4 bases from J, the junction contained 16 bases not matched to a gene.